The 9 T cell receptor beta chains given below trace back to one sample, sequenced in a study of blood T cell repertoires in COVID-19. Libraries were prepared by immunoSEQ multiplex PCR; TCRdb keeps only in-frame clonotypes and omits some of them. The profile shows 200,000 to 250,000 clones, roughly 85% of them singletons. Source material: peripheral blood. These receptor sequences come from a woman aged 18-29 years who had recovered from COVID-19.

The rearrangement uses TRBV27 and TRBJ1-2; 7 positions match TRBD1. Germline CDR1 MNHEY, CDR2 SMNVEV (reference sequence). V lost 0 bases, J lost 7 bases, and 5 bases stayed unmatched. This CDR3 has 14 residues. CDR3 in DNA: TGTGCCAGCAGTTTATCCCCAAGGGGGCTTGGCTACACCTTC. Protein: CASSLSPRGLGYTF.

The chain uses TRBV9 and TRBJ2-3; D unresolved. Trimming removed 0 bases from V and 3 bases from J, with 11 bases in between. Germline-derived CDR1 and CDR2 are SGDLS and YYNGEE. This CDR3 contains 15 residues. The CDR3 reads CASSVAGSLTDTQYF. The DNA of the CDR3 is TGTGCCAGCAGCGTAGCCGGGTCACTTACAGATACGCAGTATTTT.

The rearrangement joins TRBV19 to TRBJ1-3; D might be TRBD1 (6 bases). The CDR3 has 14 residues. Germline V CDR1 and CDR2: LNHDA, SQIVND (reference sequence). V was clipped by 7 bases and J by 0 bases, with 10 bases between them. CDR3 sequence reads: CASTTDSSGNTIYF. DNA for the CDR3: TGTGCCAGTACTACGGACAGCTCTGGAAACACCATATATTTT. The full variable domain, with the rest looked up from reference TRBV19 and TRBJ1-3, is DGGITQSPKYLFRKEGQNVTLSCEQNLNHDAMYWYRQDPGQGLRLIYYSQIVNDFQKGDIAEGYSVSREKKESFPLTVTSAQKNPTAFYLCASTTDSSGNTIYFGEGSWLTVV.

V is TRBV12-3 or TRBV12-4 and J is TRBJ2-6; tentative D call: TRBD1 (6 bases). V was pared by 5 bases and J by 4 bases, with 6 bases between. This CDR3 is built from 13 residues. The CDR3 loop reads CASSGTGANVLTF. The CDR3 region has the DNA TGTGCCAGCAGTGGGACAGGGGCCAACGTCCTGACTTTC.

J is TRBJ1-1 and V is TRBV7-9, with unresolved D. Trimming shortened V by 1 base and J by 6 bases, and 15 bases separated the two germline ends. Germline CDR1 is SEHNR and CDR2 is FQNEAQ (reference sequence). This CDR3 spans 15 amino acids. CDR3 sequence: CASSLGGGPEAEAFF. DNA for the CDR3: TGTGCCAGCAGCTTAGGTGGAGGGCCCGAGGCTGAAGCTTTCTTT.

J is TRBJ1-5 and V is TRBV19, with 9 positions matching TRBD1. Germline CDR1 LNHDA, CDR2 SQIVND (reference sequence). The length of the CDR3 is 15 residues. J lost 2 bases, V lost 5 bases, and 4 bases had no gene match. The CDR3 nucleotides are TGTGCCAGTAGTGAACAGGGGGCTGGCAATCAGCCCCAGCATTTT. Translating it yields CASSEQGAGNQPQHF.

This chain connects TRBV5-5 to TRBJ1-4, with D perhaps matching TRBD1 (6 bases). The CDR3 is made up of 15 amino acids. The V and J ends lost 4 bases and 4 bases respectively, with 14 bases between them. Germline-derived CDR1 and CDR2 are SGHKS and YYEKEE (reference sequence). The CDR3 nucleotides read TGTGCCAGCAGCGCAGACCCGGGACATAATGAAAAACTGTTTTTT. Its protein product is CASSADPGHNEKLFF.

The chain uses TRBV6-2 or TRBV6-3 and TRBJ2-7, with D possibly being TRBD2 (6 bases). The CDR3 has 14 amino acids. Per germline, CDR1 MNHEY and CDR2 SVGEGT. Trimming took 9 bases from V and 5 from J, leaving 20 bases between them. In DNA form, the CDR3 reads TGTGCCAGTAGCCGGGAGCTCCCCCGCGACGAGCAGTACTTC. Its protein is CASSRELPRDEQYF.

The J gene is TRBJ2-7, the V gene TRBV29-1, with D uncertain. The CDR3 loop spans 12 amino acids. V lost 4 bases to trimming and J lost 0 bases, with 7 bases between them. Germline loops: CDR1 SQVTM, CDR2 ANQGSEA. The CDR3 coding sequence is TGCAGCGTTGTGACATACTCCTACGAGCAGTACTTC. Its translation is CSVVTYSYEQYF.